A selection of T cell receptor beta chains follows, all from one sample in a study of cytomegalovirus exposure and HLA in healthy donors. Clones were sequenced by immunoSEQ multiplex PCR, and TCRdb holds only the in-frame ones, with some missing. The sample shows about 200,000 clones, around nine tenths of them seen only once. The material sequenced was PBMCs. The origin of the receptors is a woman between 25 and 40 years old in good health and CMV-seronegative. Each CDR3 is given with its conserved first and last residue. Each record gives: V gene, J gene, clone size, CDR3 length, D gene, CDR3 protein, CDR3 DNA. D genes are given only for firm matches. The size field is filled for only some rows; it gives once, few, many or a size class.

>TRBV2|TRBJ1-6|NA|15|TRBD1
CASSAGQGYNSPLHF
TGTGCCAGCAGCGCTGGACAGGGCTATAATTCACCCCTCCACTTT
>TRBV28|TRBJ1-1|NA|11|NA
CASKLNTEAFF
TGTGCCAGCAAGCTGAACACTGAAGCTTTCTTT
>TRBV7-3|TRBJ2-6|NA|16|TRBD2
CASSPGGNSGANVLTF
TGTGCCAGCAGCCCCGGGGGGAATTCTGGGGCCAACGTCCTGACTTTC
>TRBV7-9|TRBJ1-5|few|17|NA
CASSLALPGYANQPQHF
TGTGCCAGCAGCTTAGCGCTACCGGGGTATGCCAATCAGCCCCAGCATTTT
>TRBV6-6|TRBJ2-7|few|13|NA
CASSYGPYYEQYF
TGTGCCAGCAGTTATGGGCCTTACTACGAGCAGTACTTC
>TRBV30|TRBJ2-3|NA|16|TRBD2
CAWSLKREGKGNTQYF
TGTGCCTGGAGTCTCAAAAGGGAGGGAAAAGGGAATACGCAGTATTTT
>TRBV2|TRBJ2-7|NA|14|TRBD1
CASIQGQGAYEQYF
TGTGCCAGCATTCAGGGACAGGGGGCCTACGAGCAGTACTTC
>TRBV6-6|TRBJ1-2|once|11|NA
CAGGTGIFYTF
TGTGCCGGGGGCACAGGGATTTTTTACACCTTC
>TRBV12-1|TRBJ1-5|NA|15|NA
CASSSLDRGGQPQHF
TGTGCCAGCAGCTCGCTAGACAGGGGGGGCCAGCCCCAGCATTTT
>TRBV14|TRBJ2-7|NA|13|NA
CASSPMLSHEQYF
TGTGCCAGCAGTCCCATGCTATCCCACGAGCAGTACTTC
>TRBV5-5|TRBJ2-1|NA|12|NA
CASSAPFQAEFF
TGTGCCAGCAGCGCCCCCTTTCAGGCAGAATTCTTC
>TRBV5-1|TRBJ2-3|NA|15|TRBD2
CASSRTSGTTDTQYF
TGCGCCAGCAGCCGGACTAGCGGAACCACAGATACGCAGTATTTT
>TRBV15|TRBJ1-5|NA|15|NA
CATSRVGGGNQPQHF
TGTGCCACCAGCAGAGTGGGGGGAGGCAATCAGCCCCAGCATTTT
>TRBV29-1|TRBJ2-7|NA|11|NA
CSVDGGNEQYF
TGCAGCGTTGACGGGGGAAACGAGCAGTACTTC
>TRBV19|TRBJ2-1|NA|15|TRBD2
CASSIAGGAYNEQFF
TGTGCCAGTAGTATCGCGGGAGGGGCCTACAATGAGCAGTTCTTC
>TRBV28|TRBJ2-1|few|16|NA
CASSFFDTHSYNEQFF
TGTGCCAGCAGTTTTTTCGACACACACTCCTACAATGAGCAGTTCTTC
>TRBV27|TRBJ1-2|NA|13|TRBD1
CASSYRGRDGYTF
TGTGCCAGCAGTTACAGGGGGCGTGATGGCTACACCTTC
>TRBV5-6|TRBJ1-5|NA|15|NA
CASSLGEGRAQPQHF
TGTGCCAGCAGCTTGGGCGAGGGAAGGGCACAGCCCCAGCATTTT
>TRBV5-1|TRBJ2-2|NA|16|NA
CASSLYRGRNTGELFF
TGCGCCAGCAGCTTGTATCGAGGAAGGAACACCGGGGAGCTGTTTTTT
>TRBV10-3|TRBJ1-2|NA|14|TRBD1
CAISEQGAVNGYTF
TGTGCCATCAGTGAGCAGGGGGCGGTAAATGGCTACACCTTC
>TRBV7-9|TRBJ1-2|few|13|TRBD1
CASSPTGGYGYTF
TGTGCCAGCAGCCCAACAGGGGGGTATGGCTACACCTTC
>TRBV7-9|TRBJ2-3|once|17|TRBD2
CASSLRGLAGGRDTQYF
TGTGCCAGCAGCTTAAGGGGACTAGCGGGAGGGAGAGATACGCAGTATTTT
>TRBV30|TRBJ2-2|NA|15|TRBD1
CAWSVLTGGNGELFF
TGTGCCTGGAGTGTACTAACAGGGGGAAACGGGGAGCTGTTTTTT
>TRBV6-1|TRBJ2-4|NA|16|TRBD2
CASSVGLAGGENIQYF
TGTGCCAGCAGTGTAGGACTAGCGGGAGGGGAAAACATTCAGTACTTC
>TRBV28|TRBJ2-2|NA|14|NA
CASRNGLPTGELFF
TGTGCCAGCCGCAATGGACTTCCGACCGGGGAGCTGTTTTTT
>TRBV28|TRBJ2-3|NA|16|TRBD2
CASSLSSGGAVDTQYF
TGTGCCAGCAGTTTATCTAGCGGGGGGGCTGTAGATACGCAGTATTTT
>TRBV29-1|TRBJ2-1|NA|13|TRBD2
CSVRGGLDNEQFF
TGCAGCGTTCGGGGGGGCCTGGACAATGAGCAGTTCTTC
>TRBV19|TRBJ1-1|NA|13|NA
CASSIQAATEAFF
TGTGCCAGTAGTATACAGGCAGCCACTGAAGCTTTCTTT
>TRBV5-1|TRBJ2-5|once|15|NA
CASSWMTGEGETQYF
TGCGCCAGCAGCTGGATGACAGGCGAAGGGGAGACCCAGTACTTC
>TRBV6-6|TRBJ2-1|NA|11|NA
CASRYDSRQFF
TGTGCCAGCAGATACGACAGTAGACAGTTCTTC
>TRBV4-1|TRBJ2-7|once|14|NA
CASSQDRLAYEQYF
TGCGCCAGCAGCCAAGATAGACTAGCCTACGAGCAGTACTTC
>TRBV5-1|TRBJ2-7|NA|14|NA
CASSPGQKPYEQYF
TGCGCCAGCAGCCCCGGACAGAAACCCTACGAGCAGTACTTC
>TRBV6-1|TRBJ2-5|NA|15|TRBD1
CASSENRGRRETQYF
TGTGCCAGCAGTGAAAATAGGGGGCGCAGGGAGACCCAGTACTTC
>TRBV28|TRBJ1-5|few|15|NA
CASRLELASNQPQHF
TGTGCCAGCAGGCTAGAGTTAGCGAGCAATCAGCCCCAGCATTTT
>TRBV2|TRBJ2-7|NA|14|TRBD1
CASSLETGGHEQYF
TGTGCCAGCAGCCTGGAGACAGGGGGCCACGAGCAGTACTTC
>TRBV18|TRBJ2-7|NA|15|TRBD2
CASSPGLAGVDEQYF
TGTGCCAGCTCACCTGGACTAGCGGGAGTGGACGAGCAGTACTTC
>TRBV9|TRBJ2-1|NA|17|TRBD2
CASSVAGRGGPNGEQFF
TGTGCCAGCAGCGTAGCGGGGCGGGGGGGCCCTAATGGTGAGCAGTTCTTC
>TRBV5-1|TRBJ2-2|NA|15|NA
CASSFGGIGTGELFF
TGCGCCAGCAGCTTTGGCGGGATTGGCACCGGGGAGCTGTTTTTT
>TRBV5-1|TRBJ1-1|NA|13|NA
CASSFLVNTEAFF
TGCGCCAGCAGCTTTCTTGTGAACACTGAAGCTTTCTTT
>TRBV12-5|TRBJ2-5|NA|20|TRBD2
CASGLWAGATAGGPKETQYF
TGTGCTAGTGGTTTGTGGGCAGGGGCAACAGCGGGAGGACCTAAAGAGACCCAGTACTTC
>TRBV29-1|TRBJ2-5|NA|15|TRBD2
CSVERGGALRETQYF
TGCAGCGTTGAACGGGGGGGCGCCCTTCGGGAGACCCAGTACTTC
>TRBV2|TRBJ2-7|NA|15|NA
CASSPGGTISYEQYF
TGTGCCAGCAGCCCAGGAGGTACTATATCCTACGAGCAGTACTTC
>TRBV7-2|TRBJ2-2|few|14|NA
CASSSAYNTGELFF
TGTGCCAGCAGCAGTGCGTACAACACCGGGGAGCTGTTTTTT
>TRBV19|TRBJ1-5|NA|15|NA
CAANSQGSRNQPQHF
TGTGCCGCCAACTCCCAGGGGTCGCGCAATCAGCCCCAGCATTTT
>TRBV5-1|TRBJ2-1|NA|15|TRBD2
CASSLGTSGRNEQFF
TGCGCCAGCAGCTTGGGGACTAGCGGGAGAAATGAGCAGTTCTTC
>TRBV7-2|TRBJ2-5|NA|15|TRBD2
CASSLQAGGGETQYF
TGTGCCAGCAGCTTACAAGCGGGAGGGGGGGAGACCCAGTACTTC
>TRBV25-1|TRBJ1-4|NA|15|NA
CASSGSAGSNEKLFF
TGTGCCAGCAGTGGGTCGGCAGGGTCTAATGAAAAACTGTTTTTT